This T cell receptor (beta chain) came from a study of T-cell memory formation after mild COVID-19. 5'RACE with constant-segment primers built TCRalpha and TCRbeta cDNA libraries with UMIs. Via MiXCR, TCRdb re-called the 5' RACE reads, giving one row per CDR3 protein. The table lists hundreds of thousands of distinct CDR3 sequences, about a sixth of them singletons. The study's findings and limits: Contracting CD4+ clones sat mainly in CM and EM; CD8+ in EMRA. Clones that got smaller from day 15 to 85 had even CD4/CD8, while clones growing later tipped toward CD4+.

Germline V gene lookup returns CDR1 MDHEN and CDR2 SYDVKM. The CDR3 covers 13 residues. V was clipped by 6 bases and J by 2 bases, with 7 bases between them. As regards this clonotype: Antigen unknown.

The sequence came from an adult woman who had mild COVID-19 (a few samples of this study predate the infection). Cell type and time point are not known. The V call is TRBV28, the J call TRBJ2-2; no definite D call. The sequencing input was PBMCs or a T cell subset sorted from them (not recorded which). The CDR3: CASRETNTGELFF. The CDR3, as DNA: TGTGCCAGCAGAGAGACAAACACCGGGGAGCTGTTTTTT. Full variable domain (remainder filled in from reference TRBV28 and TRBJ2-2): DVKVTQSSRYLVKRTGEKVFLECVQDMDHENMFWYRQDPGLGLRLIYFSYDVKMKEKGDIPEGYSVSREKKERFSLILESASTNQTSMYLCASRETNTGELFFGEGSRLTVL.